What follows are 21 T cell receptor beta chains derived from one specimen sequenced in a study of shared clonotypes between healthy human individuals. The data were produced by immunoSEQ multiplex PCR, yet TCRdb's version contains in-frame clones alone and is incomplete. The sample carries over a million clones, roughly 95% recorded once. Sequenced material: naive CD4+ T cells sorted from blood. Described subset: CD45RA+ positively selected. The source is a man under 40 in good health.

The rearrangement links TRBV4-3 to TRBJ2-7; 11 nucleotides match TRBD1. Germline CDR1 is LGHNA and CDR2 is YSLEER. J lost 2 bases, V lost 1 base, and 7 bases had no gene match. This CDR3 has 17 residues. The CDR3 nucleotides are TGCGCCAGCAGCCAAGGGTCACCGGGACAGGGGGCCTACGAGCAGTACTTC. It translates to CASSQGSPGQGAYEQYF.

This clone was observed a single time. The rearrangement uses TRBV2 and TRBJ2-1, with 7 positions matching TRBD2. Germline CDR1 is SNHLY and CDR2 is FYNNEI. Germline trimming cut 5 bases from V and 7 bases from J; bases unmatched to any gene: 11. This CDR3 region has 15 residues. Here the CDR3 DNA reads TGTGCCAGCAGTTATGACGGACTAGTGGGTAATGAGCAGTTCTTC. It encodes CASSYDGLVGNEQFF.

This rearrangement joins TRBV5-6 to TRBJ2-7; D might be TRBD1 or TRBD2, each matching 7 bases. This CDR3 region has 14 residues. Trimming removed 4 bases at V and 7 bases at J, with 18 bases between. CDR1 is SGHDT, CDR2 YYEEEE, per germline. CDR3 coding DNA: TGTGCCAGCAGCCCCCCTGGGAGGGGGCGTGAGCAGTACTTC. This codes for CASSPPGRGREQYF. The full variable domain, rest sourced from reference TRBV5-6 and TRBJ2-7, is DAGVTQSPTHLIKTRGQQVTLRCSPKSGHDTVSWYQQALGQGPQFIFQYYEEEERQRGNFPDRFSGHQFPNYSSELNVNALLLGDSALYLCASSPPGRGREQYFGPGTRLTVT.

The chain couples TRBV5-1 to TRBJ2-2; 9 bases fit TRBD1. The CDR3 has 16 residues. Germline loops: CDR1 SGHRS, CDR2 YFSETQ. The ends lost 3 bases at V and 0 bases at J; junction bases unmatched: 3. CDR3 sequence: CASSWDRASNTGELFF. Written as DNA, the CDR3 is TGCGCCAGCAGCTGGGACAGGGCCTCGAACACCGGGGAGCTGTTTTTT.

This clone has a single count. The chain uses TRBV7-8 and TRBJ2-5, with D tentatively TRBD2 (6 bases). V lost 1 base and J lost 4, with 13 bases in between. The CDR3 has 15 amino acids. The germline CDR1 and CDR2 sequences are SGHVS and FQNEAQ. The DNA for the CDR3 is TGTGCCAGCAGCTTAGTGGGGGGAAGAGGAGAGACCCAGTACTTC. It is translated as CASSLVGGRGETQYF. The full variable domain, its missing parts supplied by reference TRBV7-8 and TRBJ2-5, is GAGVSQSPRYKVAKRGQDVALRCDPISGHVSLFWYQQALGQGPEFLTYFQNEAQLDKSGLPSDRFFAERPEGSVSTLKIQRTQQEDSAVYLCASSLVGGRGETQYFGPGTRLLVL.

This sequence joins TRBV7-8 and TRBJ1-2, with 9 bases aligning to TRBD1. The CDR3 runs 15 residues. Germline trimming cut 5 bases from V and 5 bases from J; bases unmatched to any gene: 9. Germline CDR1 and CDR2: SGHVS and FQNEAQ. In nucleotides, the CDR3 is TGTGCCAGCAGCCAATGGACAGGGGTCCCGTATGGCTACACCTTC. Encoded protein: CASSQWTGVPYGYTF.

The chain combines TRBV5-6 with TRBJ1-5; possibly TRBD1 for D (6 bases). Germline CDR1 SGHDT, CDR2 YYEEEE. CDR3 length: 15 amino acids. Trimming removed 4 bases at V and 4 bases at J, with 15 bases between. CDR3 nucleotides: TGTGCCAGCAGCATACAGGGCATGGGTAATCAGCCCCAGCATTTT. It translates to CASSIQGMGNQPQHF.

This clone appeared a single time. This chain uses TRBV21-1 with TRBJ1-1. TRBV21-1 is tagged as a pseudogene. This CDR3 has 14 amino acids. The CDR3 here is CASSKVYVGGRAFF. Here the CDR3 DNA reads TGTGCCAGCAGCAAAGTGTATGTAGGAGGTAGGGCTTTCTTT.

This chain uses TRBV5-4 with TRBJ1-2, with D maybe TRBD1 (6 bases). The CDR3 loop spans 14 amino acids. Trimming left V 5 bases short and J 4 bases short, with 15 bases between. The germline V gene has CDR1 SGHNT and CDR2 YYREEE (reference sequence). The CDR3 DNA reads TGTGCCAGCAGTCCTCCAGGGGAGGCCTATGGCTACACCTTC. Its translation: CASSPPGEAYGYTF.

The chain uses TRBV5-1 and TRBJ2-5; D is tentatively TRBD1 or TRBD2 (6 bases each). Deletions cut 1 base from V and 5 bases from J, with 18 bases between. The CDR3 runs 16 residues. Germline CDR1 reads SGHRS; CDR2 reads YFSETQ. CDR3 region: CASSLSVGGFGETQYF. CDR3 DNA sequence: TGCGCCAGCAGCTTGTCCGTCGGGGGCTTCGGCGAGACCCAGTACTTC. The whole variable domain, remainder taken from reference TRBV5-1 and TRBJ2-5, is KAGVTQTPRYLIKTRGQQVTLSCSPISGHRSVSWYQQTPGQGLQFLFEYFSETQRNKGNFPGRFSGRQFSNSRSEMNVSTLELGDSALYLCASSLSVGGFGETQYFGPGTRLLVL.

The CDR3 here is CASSVAGIGIQYF. CDR3 nucleotide sequence: TGTGCCAGCAGCGTAGCTGGCATCGGCATTCAGTACTTC. The J gene is TRBJ2-4, the V gene TRBV9; no clear D. CDR1 and CDR2 (germline): SGDLS, YYNGEE. The V gene lost 0 bases and the J gene lost 9 bases, with 10 bases spanning the gap. The CDR3 has 13 amino acids.

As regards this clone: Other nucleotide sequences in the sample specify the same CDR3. Written as DNA, the CDR3 is TGTGCCAGTAGTACTAGACAGAACACTGAAGCTTTCTTT. This encodes CASSTRQNTEAFF. The V gene is TRBV19, the J gene TRBJ1-1; D is ambiguous. The germline V gene encodes CDR1 LNHDA and CDR2 SQIVND (reference sequence). Trimming pared 4 bases from V and 1 base from J, leaving 7 bases between. The CDR3 runs to 13 residues.

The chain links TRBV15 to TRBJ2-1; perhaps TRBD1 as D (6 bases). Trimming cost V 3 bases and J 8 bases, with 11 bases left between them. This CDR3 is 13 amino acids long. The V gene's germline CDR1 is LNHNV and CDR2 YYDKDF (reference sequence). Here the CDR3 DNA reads TGTGCCACCAGCAGGGACAGTATCGATGAGCAGTTCTTC. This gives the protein CATSRDSIDEQFF.

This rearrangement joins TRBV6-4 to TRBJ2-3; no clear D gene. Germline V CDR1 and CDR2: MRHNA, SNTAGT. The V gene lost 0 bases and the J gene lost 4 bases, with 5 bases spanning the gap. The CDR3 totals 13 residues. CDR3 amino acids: CASSDSWADTQYF. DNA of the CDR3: TGTGCCAGCAGTGACTCTTGGGCAGATACGCAGTATTTT.

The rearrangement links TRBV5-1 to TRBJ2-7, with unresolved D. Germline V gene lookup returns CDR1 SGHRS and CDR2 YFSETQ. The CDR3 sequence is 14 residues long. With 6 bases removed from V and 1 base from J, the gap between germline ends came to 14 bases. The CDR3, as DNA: TGCGCCAGCAACAACATTCCGGGTTCCTACGAGCAGTACTTC. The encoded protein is CASNNIPGSYEQYF.

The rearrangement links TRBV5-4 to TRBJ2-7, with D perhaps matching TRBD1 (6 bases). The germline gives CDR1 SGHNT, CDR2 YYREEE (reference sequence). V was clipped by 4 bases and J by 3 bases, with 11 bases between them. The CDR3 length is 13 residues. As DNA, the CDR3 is TGTGCCAGCAGCGAAGGGACAATCTACGAGCAGTACTTC. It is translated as CASSEGTIYEQYF.

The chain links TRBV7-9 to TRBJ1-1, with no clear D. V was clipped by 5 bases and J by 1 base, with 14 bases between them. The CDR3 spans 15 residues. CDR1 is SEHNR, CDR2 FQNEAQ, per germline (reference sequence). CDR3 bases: TGTGCCAGCAGCGTGATGGGTCCGGGGAACACTGAAGCTTTCTTT. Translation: CASSVMGPGNTEAFF.

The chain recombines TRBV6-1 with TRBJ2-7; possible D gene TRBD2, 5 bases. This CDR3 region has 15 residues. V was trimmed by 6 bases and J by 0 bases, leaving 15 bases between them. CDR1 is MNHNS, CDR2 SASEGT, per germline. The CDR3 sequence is CASRLTSLFSYEQYF. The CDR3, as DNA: TGTGCCAGCAGACTCACTAGTCTATTCTCCTACGAGCAGTACTTC.

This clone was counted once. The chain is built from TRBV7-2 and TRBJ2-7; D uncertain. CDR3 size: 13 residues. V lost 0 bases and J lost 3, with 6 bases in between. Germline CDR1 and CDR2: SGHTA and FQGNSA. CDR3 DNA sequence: TGTGCCAGCAGCTTAGCCAGCTTCTACGAGCAGTACTTC. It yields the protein CASSLASFYEQYF.

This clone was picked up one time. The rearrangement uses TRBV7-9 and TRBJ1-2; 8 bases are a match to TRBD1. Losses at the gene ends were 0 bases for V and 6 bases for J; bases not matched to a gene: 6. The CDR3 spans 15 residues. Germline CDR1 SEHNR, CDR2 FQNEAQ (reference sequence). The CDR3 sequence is CASSLAGGQGHGYTF. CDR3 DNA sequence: TGTGCCAGCAGCTTAGCGGGCGGACAGGGACATGGCTACACCTTC.

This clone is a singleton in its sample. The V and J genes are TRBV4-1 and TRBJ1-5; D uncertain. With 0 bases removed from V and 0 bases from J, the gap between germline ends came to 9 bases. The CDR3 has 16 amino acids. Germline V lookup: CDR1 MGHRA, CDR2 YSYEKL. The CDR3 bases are TGCGCCAGCAGCCAAGACGGGCAGGTTAGCAATCAGCCCCAGCATTTT. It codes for CASSQDGQVSNQPQHF.